A selection of T cell receptor beta chains follows, all from one sample in a study of shared clonotypes between healthy human individuals. The method was immunoSEQ multiplex PCR; TCRdb's version includes in-frame clones alone and lacks a portion of them. The sample records 600,000 or so clones, roughly 95% being singletons. Sequenced sample: naive CD8+ T cells sorted from blood. The receptor set was obtained from a woman under 40 in good health. Each CDR3 is given with its conserved first and last residue. The D gene is left open where the match is weak. The size field is filled for only some rows; it gives once, few, many or a size class.

size | D | J | V | CDR3 | DNA
NA | TRBD2 | TRBJ2-3 | TRBV2 | CASSRLAGEVGTDTQYF | TGTGCCAGCTCCAGACTAGCGGGGGAGGTAGGCACAGATACGCAGTATTTT
NA | NA | TRBJ1-4 | TRBV27 | CASWTANSTNEKLFF | TGTGCCAGCTGGACAGCCAACTCAACTAATGAAAAACTGTTTTTT
few | NA | TRBJ2-1 | TRBV19 | CASSIGGNEQFF | TGTGCCAGTAGTATAGGAGGGAATGAGCAGTTCTTC
NA | NA | TRBJ2-5 | TRBV5-4 | CASSPGTAGQETQYF | TGTGCCAGCAGCCCCGGGACCGCAGGCCAAGAGACCCAGTACTTC
NA | TRBD2 | TRBJ2-7 | TRBV4-2 | CASSLIAGENYEQYF | TGTGCCAGCAGCCTGATTGCGGGAGAAAACTACGAGCAGTACTTC
NA | NA | TRBJ1-2 | TRBV6-4 | CASRTRHTENVYGYTF | TGTGCCAGCAGGACGAGGCACACGGAAAACGTCTATGGCTACACCTTC
NA | TRBD1 | TRBJ2-7 | TRBV11-2 | CASSLGQGNEQYF | TGTGCCAGCAGCTTAGGACAGGGGAACGAGCAGTACTTC
NA | TRBD1 | TRBJ1-2 | TRBV7-6 | CASSRGTGPPRDGYTF | TGTGCCAGCAGCCGTGGGACAGGTCCGCCGCGGGATGGCTACACCTTC
NA | NA | TRBJ2-7 | TRBV19 | CASSIGWGESYEQYF | TGTGCCAGTAGTATTGGTTGGGGGGAATCCTACGAGCAGTACTTC
NA | TRBD1 | TRBJ2-7 | TRBV6-6 | CASKPGGLNSYEQYF | TGTGCCAGCAAGCCAGGGGGCCTAAACTCCTACGAGCAGTACTTC
NA | NA | TRBJ2-2 | TRBV5-6 | CASSFGYGGGELFF | TGTGCCAGCAGCTTCGGTTATGGGGGCGGGGAGCTGTTTTTT
NA | TRBD1 | TRBJ2-7 | TRBV13 | CASSLGSGTASYEQYF | TGTGCCAGCAGCTTAGGCTCCGGGACAGCTTCCTACGAGCAGTACTTC
NA | NA | TRBJ1-6 | TRBV28 | CASSLYLNSPLHF | TGTGCCAGCAGTTTGTATCTAAATTCACCCCTCCACTTT
NA | NA | TRBJ2-2 | TRBV19 | CASLPRAENTGELFF | TGTGCCAGTCTGCCCAGGGCTGAGAACACCGGGGAGCTGTTTTTT
NA | NA | TRBJ2-1 | TRBV29-1 | CSVESRDIGRDEQFF | TGCAGCGTTGAATCCCGGGACATAGGGCGGGATGAGCAGTTCTTC
NA | TRBD1 | TRBJ2-2 | TRBV19 | CASNTGTGVRELFF | TGTGCCAGTAATACCGGGACAGGGGTAAGGGAGCTGTTTTTT
NA | TRBD2 | TRBJ2-7 | TRBV11-2 | CASSLGPLAGAKTYF | TGTGCCAGCAGCTTAGGTCCGCTAGCGGGGGCTAAAACGTACTTC
NA | NA | TRBJ2-2 | TRBV27 | CASSFSAGSTGELFF | TGTGCCAGCAGTTTCAGTGCGGGGTCCACCGGGGAGCTGTTTTTT